Sequencing of this T cell receptor (beta chain) was carried out in a study of pediatric ulcerative colitis. Turning to this clone: Antigen unknown.

Study observations and caveats: Two patients' blood samples yielded substantially fewer templates.

The assay was run at survey level. Sequenced by immunoSEQ multiplex PCR; TCRdb stores in-frame clones only, minus some. The sample lists about 60,000 clones; 80% to 90% were seen once. The clonotype comes from a boy aged 5 to 17 who was a control in a study of pediatric ulcerative colitis. Sample: blood.

CDR3 sequence (DNA): TGTGCCAGCAGTCAAACAGGGGGCCAAGAGACCCAGTACTTC. Protein product: CASSQTGGQETQYF. V is TRBV6-5 and J is TRBJ2-5; 8 positions agree with TRBD1. J lost 1 base, V lost 5 bases, and 3 bases had no gene match. The CDR3 covers 14 residues. Germline V lookup: CDR1 MNHEY, CDR2 SVGAGI.